These T cell receptor beta chains were read from a single sample in a study of blood T cells in healthy people across ages. TCRdb re-called the 5' RACE reads with MiXCR, one entry per CDR3 protein. In the table there are about 970,000 distinct CDR3 sequences, 51% of which are singletons. The sample comprised blood. The receptors here all came from a woman aged 55-69 years in good health. CDR3s include the opening cysteine and the closing phenylalanine or tryptophan. The D gene is left open where the match is weak. Not all rows give a size; the values are once, few, many and, for expanded clones, a class.

D gene: -
J gene: TRBJ2-1
clone size: -
V gene: TRBV29-1
CDR3 DNA: TGCAGCGTTGAACGGGACCGAAGACTAATTGGGGGCTACAATGAGCAGTTCTTC
CDR3 protein: CSVERDRRLIGGYNEQFF

D gene: TRBD1
J gene: TRBJ1-2
clone size: -
V gene: TRBV20-1
CDR3 DNA: TGCAGTGCTAAGGGAAGGACAGGATCTTATGGCTACACCTTC
CDR3 protein: CSAKGRTGSYGYTF

D gene: -
J gene: TRBJ2-1
clone size: many
V gene: TRBV5-1
CDR3 DNA: TGCGCCAGCAGTGACACAGCGGTCCCACACAATGAGCAGTTCTTC
CDR3 protein: CASSDTAVPHNEQFF

D gene: TRBD2
J gene: TRBJ2-7
clone size: -
V gene: TRBV4-1
CDR3 DNA: TGCGCCTGCAGCCAAGAAGTCCTACTAGCGAGCGAGCAGTACTTC
CDR3 protein: CACSQEVLLASEQYF

D gene: TRBD1
J gene: TRBJ2-7
clone size: -
V gene: TRBV12-3/TRBV12-4
CDR3 DNA: TGTGCCAGCAGTAGCGTGACGACAGGGATTAATGAGCAGTACTTC
CDR3 protein: CASSSVTTGINEQYF

D gene: -
J gene: TRBJ2-1
clone size: -
V gene: TRBV15
CDR3 DNA: TGTGCCACCGCCCCCCAGGGGTACAATGAGCAGTTCTTC
CDR3 protein: CATAPQGYNEQFF

D gene: TRBD1
J gene: TRBJ1-1
clone size: -
V gene: TRBV10-2
CDR3 DNA: TGCGCCAGCAAAAAAGACAGGGTACCCAGCACTGAAGCTTTCTTT
CDR3 protein: CASKKDRVPSTEAFF

D gene: -
J gene: TRBJ2-1
clone size: -
V gene: TRBV5-1
CDR3 DNA: TGCGCCAGCAGCCCGAGAGATGGTGGATTCCACTCCTACAATGAGCAGTTCTTC
CDR3 protein: CASSPRDGGFHSYNEQFF

D gene: -
J gene: TRBJ1-2
clone size: -
V gene: TRBV20-1
CDR3 DNA: TGCAGTGCTCCGGGGCGGGGGCATTATGGCTACACCTTC
CDR3 protein: CSAPGRGHYGYTF

D gene: TRBD2
J gene: TRBJ2-3
clone size: -
V gene: TRBV6-4
CDR3 DNA: TGTGCCAGTCGACGACTAGCGGGAGTCCCAGATACGCAGTATTTT
CDR3 protein: CASRRLAGVPDTQYF

D gene: TRBD2
J gene: TRBJ2-3
clone size: -
V gene: TRBV20-1
CDR3 DNA: TGCAGTGCTAGAGACGAATCCGGGACTAGCGGGACGGCGCAGTATTTT
CDR3 protein: CSARDESGTSGTAQYF

D gene: -
J gene: TRBJ1-2
clone size: -
V gene: TRBV9
CDR3 DNA: TGTGCCAGCAGCGTAACCGACAGTTACAATATTAACTATGGCTACACCTTC
CDR3 protein: CASSVTDSYNINYGYTF

D gene: -
J gene: TRBJ2-7
clone size: -
V gene: TRBV2
CDR3 DNA: TGTGCCAGCAGTCGGGACTTTCGCTACGAGCAGTACTTC
CDR3 protein: CASSRDFRYEQYF

D gene: -
J gene: TRBJ2-3
clone size: few
V gene: TRBV7-2
CDR3 DNA: TGTGCCAGCATCGCGAGGTCCCTCGGAGATACGCAGTATTTT
CDR3 protein: CASIARSLGDTQYF

D gene: -
J gene: TRBJ2-3
clone size: many
V gene: TRBV27
CDR3 DNA: TGTGCCAGCAGTGATACGCAGTATTTT
CDR3 protein: CASSDTQYF

D gene: -
J gene: TRBJ2-3
clone size: few
V gene: TRBV7-9
CDR3 DNA: TGTGCCAGCAGCCACTCGACGGGCGGGACCACAGATACGCAGTATTTT
CDR3 protein: CASSHSTGGTTDTQYF

D gene: TRBD1
J gene: TRBJ2-3
clone size: -
V gene: TRBV7-8
CDR3 DNA: TGTGCCAGCAGCTTAGGGACAGGGGCCACAGATACGCAGTATTTT
CDR3 protein: CASSLGTGATDTQYF

D gene: -
J gene: TRBJ2-5
clone size: -
V gene: TRBV20-1
CDR3 DNA: TGCAGTGCTAGAGTGATTGTCCAAGAGACCCAGTACTTC
CDR3 protein: CSARVIVQETQYF

D gene: TRBD2
J gene: TRBJ2-4
clone size: -
V gene: TRBV28
CDR3 DNA: TGTGCCAGCAGTTCTGGGACTAGCGGGAGACTGGGCGTTCAGTACTTC
CDR3 protein: CASSSGTSGRLGVQYF

D gene: -
J gene: TRBJ2-1
clone size: few
V gene: TRBV27
CDR3 DNA: TGTGCCAGCAGTTGGGGGGACAATGAGCAGTTCTTC
CDR3 protein: CASSWGDNEQFF

D gene: -
J gene: TRBJ2-7
clone size: -
V gene: TRBV14
CDR3 DNA: TGTGCCAGCAGCGACTCCTCAACCGGGACTCAAAACTCCTACGAGCAGTACTTC
CDR3 protein: CASSDSSTGTQNSYEQYF

D gene: TRBD1
J gene: TRBJ1-2
clone size: few
V gene: TRBV28
CDR3 DNA: TGTGCCAGCAGTGGACAGGGGGTGGCCTCTGGCTACACCTTC
CDR3 protein: CASSGQGVASGYTF

D gene: -
J gene: TRBJ2-7
clone size: -
V gene: TRBV28
CDR3 DNA: TGTGCCAGCAGTTGGGGGAGACAAAACACCTACGAGCAGTACTTC
CDR3 protein: CASSWGRQNTYEQYF

D gene: TRBD2
J gene: TRBJ2-3
clone size: -
V gene: TRBV20-1
CDR3 DNA: TGCAGTGCTTTCGCCCCTGGACTAGCGGGGGCGAATACGCAGTATTTT
CDR3 protein: CSAFAPGLAGANTQYF

D gene: -
J gene: TRBJ1-4
clone size: -
V gene: TRBV7-9
CDR3 DNA: TGTGCCAGCAGCCGACAATTGGGGACTAATGAAAAACTGTTTTTT
CDR3 protein: CASSRQLGTNEKLFF

D gene: -
J gene: TRBJ2-1
clone size: -
V gene: TRBV9
CDR3 DNA: TGTGCCAGCAGCGCGGGACTTCCGACGGAGACCCAGTTCTTC
CDR3 protein: CASSAGLPTETQFF

D gene: -
J gene: TRBJ1-2
clone size: -
V gene: TRBV14
CDR3 DNA: TGTGCCAGCAGCCAAGACCTGAGGGGTGGCTACACCTTC
CDR3 protein: CASSQDLRGGYTF

D gene: -
J gene: TRBJ2-6
clone size: -
V gene: TRBV7-2
CDR3 DNA: TGTGCCAGCGTTCCGTTCAGCTCTGGGGCCATCGTCCTGACTTTC
CDR3 protein: CASVPFSSGAIVLTF

D gene: -
J gene: TRBJ1-2
clone size: -
V gene: TRBV28
CDR3 DNA: TGTGCCAGCATACCGGACACCAATCAACGTTATGGCTACACCTTC
CDR3 protein: CASIPDTNQRYGYTF

D gene: TRBD2
J gene: TRBJ2-3
clone size: -
V gene: TRBV7-2
CDR3 DNA: TGTGCCAGCAGCTATCTTAGCGGGGAGCAGTATTTT
CDR3 protein: CASSYLSGEQYF

D gene: TRBD1
J gene: TRBJ2-3
clone size: -
V gene: TRBV6-2/TRBV6-3
CDR3 DNA: TGTGCCAGCAGTGCAGCCGTCGGGAAAACAGGGGCAGATACGCAGTATTTT
CDR3 protein: CASSAAVGKTGADTQYF

D gene: -
J gene: TRBJ2-7
clone size: -
V gene: TRBV29-1
CDR3 DNA: TGCAGCGTTGAGGTATCCAATACCTACGAGCAGTACTTC
CDR3 protein: CSVEVSNTYEQYF

D gene: -
J gene: TRBJ2-7
clone size: -
V gene: TRBV4-3
CDR3 DNA: TGCGCCAGCAGCCAAGATATGAGGGGAAGGGCCTACGAGCAGTACTTC
CDR3 protein: CASSQDMRGRAYEQYF

D gene: TRBD1
J gene: TRBJ2-1
clone size: -
V gene: TRBV29-1
CDR3 DNA: TGCAGCGTTGACAGGACAGGGCGGAATGAGCAGTTCTTC
CDR3 protein: CSVDRTGRNEQFF

D gene: -
J gene: TRBJ1-5
clone size: -
V gene: TRBV4-1
CDR3 DNA: TGCGCCAGCAGCCAAGAACCCGATGTGAGCAATCAGCCCCAGCATTTT
CDR3 protein: CASSQEPDVSNQPQHF

D gene: TRBD2
J gene: TRBJ2-1
clone size: -
V gene: TRBV7-2
CDR3 DNA: TGTGCCAGCAGCTTACCTCGGGTAGCGGGAGTGTTTAAGGATGAGCAGTTCTTC
CDR3 protein: CASSLPRVAGVFKDEQFF

D gene: TRBD1
J gene: TRBJ2-6
clone size: few
V gene: TRBV18
CDR3 DNA: TGTGCCGGAACCCGGGACAGTAGATTATCTGGGGCCAACGTCCTGACTTTC
CDR3 protein: CAGTRDSRLSGANVLTF

D gene: TRBD2
J gene: TRBJ2-7
clone size: few
V gene: TRBV28
CDR3 DNA: TGTGCCAGCAGTCCCCGGGGAGCGGGACCCCACGAGCAGTACTTC
CDR3 protein: CASSPRGAGPHEQYF

D gene: -
J gene: TRBJ2-3
clone size: once
V gene: TRBV6-1
CDR3 DNA: TGTGCCAGCAGTCGACAGTCCAAGAGGGCAGATACGCAGTATTTT
CDR3 protein: CASSRQSKRADTQYF

D gene: TRBD1
J gene: TRBJ2-5
clone size: -
V gene: TRBV6-5
CDR3 DNA: TGTGCCAGCAGTTACTATAGGACAGGGGGCCCCGAGACCCAGTACTTC
CDR3 protein: CASSYYRTGGPETQYF

D gene: -
J gene: TRBJ1-6
clone size: once
V gene: TRBV3-1
CDR3 DNA: TGTGCCAGCAGCCTCGGGGGTTTCGGTAATTCACCCCTCCACTTT
CDR3 protein: CASSLGGFGNSPLHF

D gene: -
J gene: TRBJ2-4
clone size: -
V gene: TRBV5-1
CDR3 DNA: TGCGCCAGCAATACCTGGGGCGACATTCAGTACTTC
CDR3 protein: CASNTWGDIQYF

D gene: -
J gene: TRBJ2-5
clone size: few
V gene: TRBV18
CDR3 DNA: TGTGCCAGCCAAGGCGGAAATGACCAAGAGACCCAGTACTTC
CDR3 protein: CASQGGNDQETQYF

D gene: TRBD1
J gene: TRBJ2-2
clone size: -
V gene: TRBV4-1
CDR3 DNA: TGCGCCAGCAGCCAAGCCAAGACAGGGTCCGGGGAGCTGTTTTTT
CDR3 protein: CASSQAKTGSGELFF

D gene: -
J gene: TRBJ2-7
clone size: -
V gene: TRBV5-5
CDR3 DNA: TGTGCCAGCAGCTTGGTGGTAGCCTCCTACAATGAGCAGTACTTC
CDR3 protein: CASSLVVASYNEQYF

D gene: TRBD2
J gene: TRBJ2-1
clone size: once
V gene: TRBV27
CDR3 DNA: TGTGCCAGCAGTTCGGGGACTAGCGGGAGTTTTGAGCAGTTCTTC
CDR3 protein: CASSSGTSGSFEQFF

D gene: -
J gene: TRBJ1-5
clone size: -
V gene: TRBV6-5
CDR3 DNA: TGTGCCAGCAGTCCCAGGGATAGCAATCAGCCCCAGCATTTT
CDR3 protein: CASSPRDSNQPQHF

D gene: -
J gene: TRBJ2-3
clone size: -
V gene: TRBV28
CDR3 DNA: TGTGCCAGCAGTTCCCGACTAGAAGGGGCCCCTCAGTATTTT
CDR3 protein: CASSSRLEGAPQYF

D gene: -
J gene: TRBJ2-5
clone size: few
V gene: TRBV10-3
CDR3 DNA: TGTGCCACCGGACGGAACCAAGAGACCCAGTACTTC
CDR3 protein: CATGRNQETQYF

D gene: TRBD1
J gene: TRBJ2-3
clone size: -
V gene: TRBV6-1
CDR3 DNA: TGTGCCAGCAGTGAAGCGGACAGGGTGAATACAGATACGCAGTATTTT
CDR3 protein: CASSEADRVNTDTQYF

D gene: -
J gene: TRBJ2-5
clone size: -
V gene: TRBV13
CDR3 DNA: TGTGCCAGCAGCTTGCTCGCCCAAGAGCCGGCCCAGTACTTC
CDR3 protein: CASSLLAQEPAQYF

D gene: TRBD2
J gene: TRBJ2-1
clone size: -
V gene: TRBV20-1
CDR3 DNA: TGCAGTGCGTCGCGGGGGAGCCACTACAATGAGCAGTTCTTC
CDR3 protein: CSASRGSHYNEQFF

D gene: -
J gene: TRBJ2-7
clone size: -
V gene: TRBV28
CDR3 DNA: TGTGCCAGCAGCCCTACACAGCAGGAGGTAGTGAACGAGCAGTACTTC
CDR3 protein: CASSPTQQEVVNEQYF

D gene: -
J gene: TRBJ2-1
clone size: few
V gene: TRBV5-6
CDR3 DNA: TGTGCCAGCAGCTGGCCCGGGGCCAATGAGCAGTTCTTC
CDR3 protein: CASSWPGANEQFF

D gene: -
J gene: TRBJ2-1
clone size: -
V gene: TRBV9
CDR3 DNA: TGTGCCAGCAGTGCAGGGGGGACCATCAATGAGCAGTTCTTC
CDR3 protein: CASSAGGTINEQFF

D gene: -
J gene: TRBJ2-7
clone size: -
V gene: TRBV20-1
CDR3 DNA: TGCAGTGCGAATCACGGGAGACAGCCCTACGAGCAGTACTTC
CDR3 protein: CSANHGRQPYEQYF

D gene: -
J gene: TRBJ1-1
clone size: -
V gene: TRBV6-5
CDR3 DNA: TGTGCCAGCAGTTACTCGGAAGGAAACACTGAAGCTTTCTTT
CDR3 protein: CASSYSEGNTEAFF